A single sample is the source of the 14 T cell receptor beta chains below, sequenced in a study of CD8 T cells in Susac syndrome (dated by TCRdb to between 2018 and 2021). The library was produced with the immunoSEQ multiplex PCR assay. RNA was extracted with the RNeasy kit and roughly 0.5 to 1 ug was reverse transcribed using random hexamers. TCRdb reran the public reads through fastp at Q25 and MiXCR, keeping productive beta chains. Each CDR3 protein appears once, grouped with its most common genes and DNA. For this sample the table gives about 180,000 distinct CDR3 sequences, of which roughly 92% were detected only once. The ten largest account for 0.1% to 0.13% of the sample. The sequenced material came from CD4+ T cells from PBMCs. Receptor source: a human donor with Susac syndrome.

The chain employs TRBV20-1 and TRBJ2-5, with 15 bases matching TRBD2. The V and J ends lost 4 bases and 4 bases, in that order; junction bases with no gene match: 4. The CDR3 runs 15 residues. The germline V gene encodes CDR1 DFQATT and CDR2 SNEGSKA (reference sequence). CDR3 coding DNA: TGCAGTGCTACAGGGACTAGCGGGAGGCGAGAGACCCAGTACTTC. It yields the protein CSATGTSGRRETQYF.

In this sample, this clonotype turned up once. The chain carries TRBV16 and TRBJ2-5; maybe TRBD2 (5 bases). CDR3 length: 13 residues. CDR1 and CDR2 (germline): KGHSY, FQNENV. V shed 4 bases and J shed 5 bases, with 11 bases lying between them. The CDR3 coding sequence is TGTGCCAGCAGCCGCACAACGGGGGAGACCCAGTACTTC. Translating it yields CASSRTTGETQYF.

The chain joins TRBV7-2 to TRBJ2-3; the D gene is possibly TRBD2 (5 bases). The length of the CDR3 is 15 residues. Germline loops: CDR1 SGHTA, CDR2 FQGNSA. V was pared by 1 base and J by 4 bases, with 12 bases between. The CDR3, as DNA: TGTGCCAGCAGCTTAGGAGACTATACCCCAGATACGCAGTATTTT. This encodes CASSLGDYTPDTQYF.

The rearrangement joins TRBV12-3 or TRBV12-4 to TRBJ1-1; D call uncertain. The V gene lost 7 bases and the J gene lost 0 bases, with 18 bases spanning the gap. There are 16 residues in the CDR3. The CDR3 nucleotides read TGTGCCAGCACTCTCCGGTGGCAGCTAATGAACACTGAAGCTTTCTTT. Protein sequence: CASTLRWQLMNTEAFF.

The chain carries TRBV29-1 and TRBJ2-6; no definite D call. This CDR3 spans 14 amino acids. CDR1 SQVTM and CDR2 ANQGSEA come from the germline V gene. Between the trimmed V and J ends, which lost 6 bases and 0 bases, there was a span of 9 bases. CDR3 amino acids: CSVRQYSGANVLTF. CDR3 DNA sequence: TGCAGCGTGCGACAATACTCTGGGGCCAACGTCCTGACTTTC.

The chain is built from TRBV25-1 and TRBJ2-5; D remains ambiguous. V lost 1 base and J 0 bases, leaving 12 bases between the germline ends. CDR3 length: 16 amino acids. Germline CDR1 and CDR2: MGHDK and SYGVNS. This chain's CDR3 is CASSESREGHQETQYF. CDR3 coding DNA: TGTGCCAGCAGTGAATCAAGGGAAGGTCACCAAGAGACCCAGTACTTC.

This chain connects TRBV2 to TRBJ2-3, with TRBD2 as a possible D gene (6 bases). CDR3 length: 14 residues. Germline CDR1 SNHLY, CDR2 FYNNEI. Trimming shortened V by 4 bases and J by 7 bases, and 15 bases separated the two germline ends. The CDR3 DNA reads TGTGCCAGCAGTGGGGGGACTGCCAGGCATACGCAGTATTTT. Translating it yields CASSGGTARHTQYF.

The V and J genes are TRBV30 and TRBJ2-3; D unresolved. The ends were cut back, 1 base at V and 0 bases at J, with 5 bases in the middle. This CDR3 region has 13 residues. Germline V CDR1 and CDR2: GTSNPN, SVGIG (reference sequence). The CDR3 DNA reads TGTGCCTGGAGTGCAAAGAGCACAGATACGCAGTATTTT. As protein: CAWSAKSTDTQYF.

This clonotype occurred a few times. The V and J genes are TRBV18 and TRBJ2-3, with D uncertain. Germline V gives CDR1 KGHSH, CDR2 LQKENI. The CDR3 is 14 residues long. V lost 6 bases to trimming and J lost 2 bases, with 12 bases between them. CDR3 sequence: CASSRGRSTDTQYF. CDR3 sequence (DNA): TGTGCCAGCTCCCGAGGACGGTCCACAGATACGCAGTATTTT. Full variable domain (missing parts from reference TRBV18 and TRBJ2-3): NAGVMQNPRHLVRRRGQEARLRCSPMKGHSHVYWYRQLPEEGLKFMVYLQKENIIDESGMPKERFSAEFPKEGPSILRIQQVVRGDSAAYFCASSRGRSTDTQYFGPGTRLTVL.

In this sample, this clonotype turned up once. The chain has TRBV4-2 and TRBJ2-1, with 11 bases lining up with TRBD1. Germline V gene lookup returns CDR1 LGHNA and CDR2 YNFKEQ. CDR3 length equals 16 residues. Trimming cost V 2 bases and J 3 bases; bases outside gene matches: 3. The CDR3 here is CASSQPGTGGYNEQFF. CDR3 DNA sequence: TGTGCCAGCAGCCAACCCGGGACAGGGGGCTACAATGAGCAGTTCTTC.

This clonotype came up once. The chain carries TRBV9 and TRBJ2-1; 7 bases are a match to TRBD1. The CDR3 spans 16 residues. Germline V CDR1 and CDR2: SGDLS, YYNGEE. V trimming: 0 bases; J trimming: 0 bases; junction bases outside the gene matches: 3. CDR3 sequence: CASSVGGQSSYNEQFF. The CDR3 coding sequence is TGTGCCAGCAGCGTAGGGGGACAGAGCTCCTACAATGAGCAGTTCTTC.

The chain joins TRBV11-2 to TRBJ2-1; TRBD1 matches 8 bases. V gave up 4 bases and J gave up 3 bases; unmatched junction bases: 5. This CDR3 spans 15 amino acids. Germline lookup yields CDR1 SGHAT and CDR2 FQNNGV. In nucleotides, the CDR3 is TGTGCCAGCAGCTCGATGACAGGGGTCTACAATGAGCAGTTCTTC. This encodes CASSSMTGVYNEQFF.

The rearrangement uses TRBV7-8 and TRBJ2-7; TRBD1 aligns across 8 bases. Germline V gene lookup returns CDR1 SGHVS and CDR2 FQNEAQ. With 4 bases clipped from V and 3 bases from J, the junction kept 2 bases outside the gene matches. CDR3 length: 13 amino acids. CDR3 in DNA: TGTGCCAGCAGCTGGACAGGGTTCTACGAGCAGTACTTC. This codes for CASSWTGFYEQYF. Using reference TRBV7-8 and TRBJ2-7 for the parts outside the CDR3, the full variable domain is GAGVSQSPRYKVAKRGQDVALRCDPISGHVSLFWYQQALGQGPEFLTYFQNEAQLDKSGLPSDRFFAERPEGSVSTLKIQRTQQEDSAVYLCASSWTGFYEQYFGPGTRLTVT.

The chain has TRBV30 and TRBJ2-2; possible D gene TRBD1, 6 bases. Germline CDR1 is GTSNPN and CDR2 is SVGIG (reference sequence). V was shortened by 2 bases and J by 0 bases, with 10 bases between the two germline ends. The CDR3 has 15 amino acids. The CDR3 region has the DNA TGTGCCTGGAGTTCCGGGACACCGAACACCGGGGAGCTGTTTTTT. Protein sequence: CAWSSGTPNTGELFF.